This T cell receptor (beta chain) was documented in a study of CD8+CD57+ T cells in acquired aplastic anemia. General study points: Found in both controls and patients were 25 to 35 CD8+ CDR3 sequences.

For this clonotype: The target antigen is unknown. A much larger clone differs by one base, so this may be a read error.

TCR beta VDJ and CDR3 profiling used genomic DNA as template. One entry per CDR3 protein, called by TCRdb with MiXCR from the reads. The table lists just over 40,000 distinct CDR3 sequences, roughly 69% of them singletons. Trimming stripped 4 bases from V and 11 bases from J, with 12 bases between. Germline V gene sequence: CDR1 LGHNT, CDR2 FRNRAP. This CDR3 contains 12 residues. In patients chosen for sequencing, flow cytometry had shown CD8+CD57+ cell expansion. Prior therapy had not been administered to any patient at the time of blood sampling. The chain employs TRBV12-5 and TRBJ1-5; D is unresolved. This TCR came from a human donor with aplastic anemia. Sequencing used sorted CD4+, CD8+, or CD8+CD57+ T cells (not recorded which) from PBMCs. The CDR3 spells CASGSSPCAQHF. The DNA for the CDR3 is TGTGCTAGTGGTTCCTCCCCCTGCGCCCAGCATTTT.